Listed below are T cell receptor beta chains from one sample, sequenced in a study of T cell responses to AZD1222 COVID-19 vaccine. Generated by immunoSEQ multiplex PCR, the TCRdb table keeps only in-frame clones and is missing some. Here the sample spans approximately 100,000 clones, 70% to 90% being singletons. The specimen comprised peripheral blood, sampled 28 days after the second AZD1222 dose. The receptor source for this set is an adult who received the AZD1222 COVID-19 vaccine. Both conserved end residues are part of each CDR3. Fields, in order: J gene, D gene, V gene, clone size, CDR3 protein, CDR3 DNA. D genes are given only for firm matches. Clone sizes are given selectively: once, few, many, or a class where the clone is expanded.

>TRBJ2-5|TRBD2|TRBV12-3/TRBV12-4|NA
CASSRSGTETQYF
TGTGCCAGCAGTCGTAGCGGGACGGAGACCCAGTACTTC
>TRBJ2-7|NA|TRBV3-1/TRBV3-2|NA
CASSQAQVGQYF
TGTGCCAGCAGCCAAGCACAGGTCGGGCAGTACTTC
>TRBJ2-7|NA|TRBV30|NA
CAWSGSSVRDEQYF
TGTGCCTGGAGTGGGTCATCAGTCAGGGACGAGCAGTACTTC
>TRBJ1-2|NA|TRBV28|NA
CASSPRDVNYGYTF
TGTGCCAGCAGTCCCCGGGACGTTAACTATGGCTACACCTTC
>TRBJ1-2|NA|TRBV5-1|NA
CASSSNSRYTF
TGCGCCAGCAGCTCGAATAGCCGCTACACCTTC
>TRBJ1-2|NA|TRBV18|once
CASSRTQGYGYTF
TGTGCCAGCTCAAGGACGCAAGGCTATGGCTACACCTTC
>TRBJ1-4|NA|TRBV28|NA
CASSFATNEKLFF
TGTGCCAGCAGTTTTGCAACTAATGAAAAACTGTTTTTT
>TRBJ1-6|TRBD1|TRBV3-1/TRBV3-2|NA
CASSRPGQANSPLHF
TGTGCCAGCAGCCGCCCGGGACAGGCAAATTCACCCCTCCACTTT
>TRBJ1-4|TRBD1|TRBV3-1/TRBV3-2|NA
CASSRGQGAAEEKLFF
TGTGCCAGCAGCCGAGGACAGGGCGCGGCGGAGGAAAAACTGTTTTTT
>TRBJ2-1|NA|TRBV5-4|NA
CASSSLAGLPGNEQFF
TGTGCCAGCAGCTCATTAGCAGGCCTCCCGGGAAATGAGCAGTTCTTC
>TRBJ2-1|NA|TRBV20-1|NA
CSASHPLKMNEQFF
TGCAGTGCTAGTCACCCCCTAAAGATGAATGAGCAGTTCTTC
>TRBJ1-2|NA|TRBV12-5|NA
CASGLVPLTGDNGYTF
TGTGCTAGTGGTTTGGTACCATTGACAGGAGATAATGGCTACACCTTC
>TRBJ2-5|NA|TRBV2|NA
CASSDQETQYF
TGTGCCAGCAGTGACCAAGAGACCCAGTACTTC
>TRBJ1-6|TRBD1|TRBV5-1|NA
CASSDSRDRVPPGSPLHF
TGCGCCAGCTCCGACTCCCGGGACAGGGTACCCCCGGGTTCACCCCTCCACTTT
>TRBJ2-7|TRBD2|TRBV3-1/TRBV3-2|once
CASSGLAGAYEQYF
TGTGCCAGCAGCGGACTAGCGGGAGCTTACGAGCAGTACTTC
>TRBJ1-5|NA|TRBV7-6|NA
CASSLGTGFWGNQPQHF
TGTGCCAGCAGCTTAGGCACAGGGTTCTGGGGCAATCAGCCCCAGCATTTT
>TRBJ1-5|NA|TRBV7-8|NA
CASSPIKSLGQPQHF
TGTGCCAGCAGCCCTATCAAGTCCCTTGGTCAGCCCCAGCATTTT